A selection of T cell receptor beta chains follows, all from one sample in a study of shared clonotypes between healthy human individuals. Libraries were prepared by immunoSEQ multiplex PCR; TCRdb keeps only in-frame clonotypes and omits some of them. Of 900,000 to 1,200,000 clones listed, 75% to 80% are singletons. The sequencing input was memory CD4+ T cells from PBMCs. All receptors come from a man aged 18 to 30 in good health. Some clones in this sample may be carry-over from other donors' samples. CDR3s include the opening cysteine and the closing phenylalanine or tryptophan. D genes are given only for firm matches.

TRBJ2-7 | TRBV6-1 | . | CASSEPWARDF
TRBJ1-5 | TRBV28 | TRBD1 | CASIKTGVNQPQHF
TRBJ2-5 | TRBV2 | TRBD1 | CASLTGKETQYF
TRBJ2-7 | TRBV5-1 | . | CASSFLANSYEQYF
TRBJ2-7 | TRBV11-2 | . | CASSLNPSADYEQYF
TRBJ1-3 | TRBV4-1 | . | CASSQDGQGTDTIYF
TRBJ2-2 | TRBV19 | . | CASSIQRNSGELFF
TRBJ1-2 | TRBV18 | . | CASSPPQGYGYTF
TRBJ2-7 | TRBV5-6 | . | CASSPGQTLSYEQYF
TRBJ2-7 | TRBV2 | . | CASKRNSEYEQYF